This T cell receptor (beta chain) originates from a study of regulatory T cells in long-lasting Graves disease. Sample time point: persistent/refractory GD, antithyroid drugs over 5 years with positive TRAb. Extracted PBMC RNA gave rise to the TCR library. Graves' disease diagnoses followed American Thyroid Association guidelines. The patients were enrolled through endocrinology in Xi'an, China. For TCR beta, libraries came from iRepertoire HTBI primers and Arm-PCR of CDR3 regions. TCRdb re-called the multiplex PCR reads with MiXCR, one entry per CDR3 protein. The sample has 300,000 to 350,000 distinct CDR3 sequences; less than 20% are singletons. Study conclusions and caveats: With a small sample size, accuracy may have been reduced. The study found persistent patients shared more public clonotypes (more than 2,500) than new patients (just over 950).

This clonotype has more than one count but fewer than ten. Its specificity is not known. CDR3 length: 13 amino acids. The V end lost 5 bases, the J end lost 5 bases, and 12 bases lay between the germline ends. Germline CDR1 is LGHDT and CDR2 is YNNKEL (reference sequence). This sample comprised peripheral blood mononuclear cells (PBMCs), obtained when the disease was refractory, from a patient treated with antithyroid drugs. This receptor was taken from a female donor with Graves disease. This chain connects TRBV3-1 to TRBJ2-5; D perhaps matches TRBD2 (6 bases). CDR3 loop: CASSFGTRETQYF. The CDR3 bases are TGTGCCAGCAGCTTCGGGACTCGCGAGACCCAGTACTTC.